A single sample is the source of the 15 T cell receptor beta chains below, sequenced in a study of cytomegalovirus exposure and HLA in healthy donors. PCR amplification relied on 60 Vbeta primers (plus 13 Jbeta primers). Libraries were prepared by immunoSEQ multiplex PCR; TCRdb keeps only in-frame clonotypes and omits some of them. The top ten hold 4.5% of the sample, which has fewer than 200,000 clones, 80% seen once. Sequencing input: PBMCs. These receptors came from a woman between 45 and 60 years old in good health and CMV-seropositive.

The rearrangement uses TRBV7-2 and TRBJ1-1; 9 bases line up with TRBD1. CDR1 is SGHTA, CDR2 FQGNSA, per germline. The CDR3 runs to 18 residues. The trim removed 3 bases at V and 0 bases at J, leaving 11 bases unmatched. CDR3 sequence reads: CASSLRPTGGIMNTEAFF. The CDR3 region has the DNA TGTGCCAGCAGCTTGAGGCCGACAGGGGGGATTATGAACACTGAAGCTTTCTTT.

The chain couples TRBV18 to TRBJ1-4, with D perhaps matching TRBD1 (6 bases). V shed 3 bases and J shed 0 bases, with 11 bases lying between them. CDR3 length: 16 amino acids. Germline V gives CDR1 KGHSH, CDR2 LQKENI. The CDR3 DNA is TGTGCCAGCTCACCTCCGGGACAAGCAACTAATGAAAAACTGTTTTTT. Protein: CASSPPGQATNEKLFF.

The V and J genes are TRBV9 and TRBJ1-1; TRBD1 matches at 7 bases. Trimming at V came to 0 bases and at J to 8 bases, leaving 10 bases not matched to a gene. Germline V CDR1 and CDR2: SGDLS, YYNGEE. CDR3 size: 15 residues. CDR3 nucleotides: TGTGCCAGCAGCGTAGCTGGGACAGCGGAAACAGAAGCTTTCTTT. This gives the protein CASSVAGTAETEAFF.

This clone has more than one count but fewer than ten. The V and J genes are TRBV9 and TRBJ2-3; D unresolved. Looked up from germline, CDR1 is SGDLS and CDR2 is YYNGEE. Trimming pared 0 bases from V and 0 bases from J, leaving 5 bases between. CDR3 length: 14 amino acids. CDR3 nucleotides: TGTGCCAGCAGCGTAGTAGTTAGCACAGATACGCAGTATTTT. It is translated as CASSVVVSTDTQYF.

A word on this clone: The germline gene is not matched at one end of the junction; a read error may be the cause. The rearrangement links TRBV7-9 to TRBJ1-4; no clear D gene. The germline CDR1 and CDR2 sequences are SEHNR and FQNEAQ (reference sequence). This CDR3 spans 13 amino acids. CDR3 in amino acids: CSSSLAVDEKLFF. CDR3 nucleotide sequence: TGTTCCAGCAGCTTAGCGGTAGATGAAAAACTGTTTTTT.

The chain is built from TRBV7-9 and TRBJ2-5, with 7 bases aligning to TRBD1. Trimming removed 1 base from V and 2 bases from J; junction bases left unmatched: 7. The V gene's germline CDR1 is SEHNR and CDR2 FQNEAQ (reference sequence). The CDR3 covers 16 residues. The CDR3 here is CASSLVVGTAQETQYF. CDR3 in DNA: TGTGCCAGCAGCTTAGTAGTCGGGACAGCACAAGAGACCCAGTACTTC.

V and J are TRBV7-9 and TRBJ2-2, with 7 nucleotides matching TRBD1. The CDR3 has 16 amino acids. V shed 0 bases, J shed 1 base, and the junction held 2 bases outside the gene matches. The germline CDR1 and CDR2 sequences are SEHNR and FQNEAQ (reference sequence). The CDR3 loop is CASSLAGTVNTGELFF. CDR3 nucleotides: TGTGCCAGCAGCTTAGCCGGGACAGTGAACACCGGGGAGCTGTTTTTT.

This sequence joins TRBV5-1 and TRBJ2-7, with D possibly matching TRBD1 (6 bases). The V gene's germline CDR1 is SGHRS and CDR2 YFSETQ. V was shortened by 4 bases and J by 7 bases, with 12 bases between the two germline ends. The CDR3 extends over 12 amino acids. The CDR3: CASSRDNWEQYF. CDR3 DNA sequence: TGCGCCAGCAGCAGGGACAATTGGGAGCAGTACTTC.

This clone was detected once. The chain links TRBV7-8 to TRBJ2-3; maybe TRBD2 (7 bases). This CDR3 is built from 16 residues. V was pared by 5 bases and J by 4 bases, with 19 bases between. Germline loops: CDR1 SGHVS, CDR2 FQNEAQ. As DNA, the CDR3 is TGTGCCAGCAGCCCCTTGGGAAGGGGGGGGGCAGATACGCAGTATTTT. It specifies CASSPLGRGGADTQYF.

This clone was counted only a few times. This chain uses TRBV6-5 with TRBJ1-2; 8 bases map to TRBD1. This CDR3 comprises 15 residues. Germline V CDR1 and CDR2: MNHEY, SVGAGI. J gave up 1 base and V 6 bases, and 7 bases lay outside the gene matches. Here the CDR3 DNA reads TGTGCCAGCAGCACGACAGGGGCTAGTAACTATGGCTACACCTTC. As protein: CASSTTGASNYGYTF.

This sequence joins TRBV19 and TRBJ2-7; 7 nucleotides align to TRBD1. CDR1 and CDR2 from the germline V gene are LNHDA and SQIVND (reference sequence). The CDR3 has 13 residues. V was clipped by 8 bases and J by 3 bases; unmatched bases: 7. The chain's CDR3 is CASLGTADYEQYF. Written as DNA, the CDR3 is TGTGCCAGTCTTGGGACAGCCGACTACGAGCAGTACTTC. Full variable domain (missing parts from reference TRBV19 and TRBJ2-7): DGGITQSPKYLFRKEGQNVTLSCEQNLNHDAMYWYRQDPGQGLRLIYYSQIVNDFQKGDIAEGYSVSREKKESFPLTVTSAQKNPTAFYLCASLGTADYEQYFGPGTRLTVT.

CDR3 sequence: CASSRVGSYNEQFF. DNA for the CDR3: TGTGCCAGCAGCCGAGTTGGCTCCTACAATGAGCAGTTCTTC. V is TRBV28 and J is TRBJ2-1; no clear D. CDR1 MDHEN and CDR2 SYDVKM come from the germline V gene. CDR3 size: 14 residues. The V gene lost 6 bases and the J gene lost 0 bases, with 9 bases spanning the gap.

Written as DNA, the CDR3 is TGTGCCAGCAGCGAACCGACAGGGCAAGGGAGGGAAAAACTGTTTTTT. Residues: CASSEPTGQGREKLFF. V and J are TRBV5-4 and TRBJ1-4; 7 positions match TRBD1. Germline CDR1 is SGHNT and CDR2 is YYREEE (reference sequence). Trimming removed 4 bases from V and 8 bases from J; junction bases left unmatched: 14. CDR3 length equals 16 residues.

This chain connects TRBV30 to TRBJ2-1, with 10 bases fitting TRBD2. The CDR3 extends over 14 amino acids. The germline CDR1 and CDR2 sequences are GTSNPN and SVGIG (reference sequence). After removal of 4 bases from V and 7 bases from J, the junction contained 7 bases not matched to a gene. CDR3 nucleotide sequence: TGTGCCTGGACTAGCGGGGGCACCGGGAATGAGCAGTTCTTC. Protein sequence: CAWTSGGTGNEQFF.

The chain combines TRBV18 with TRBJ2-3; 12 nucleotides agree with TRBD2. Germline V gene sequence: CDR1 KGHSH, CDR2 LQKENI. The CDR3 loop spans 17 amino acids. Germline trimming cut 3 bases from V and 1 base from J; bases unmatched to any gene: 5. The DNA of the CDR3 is TGTGCCAGCTCACCCGGACTAGCGGGAACGGGCACAGATACGCAGTATTTT. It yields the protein CASSPGLAGTGTDTQYF.